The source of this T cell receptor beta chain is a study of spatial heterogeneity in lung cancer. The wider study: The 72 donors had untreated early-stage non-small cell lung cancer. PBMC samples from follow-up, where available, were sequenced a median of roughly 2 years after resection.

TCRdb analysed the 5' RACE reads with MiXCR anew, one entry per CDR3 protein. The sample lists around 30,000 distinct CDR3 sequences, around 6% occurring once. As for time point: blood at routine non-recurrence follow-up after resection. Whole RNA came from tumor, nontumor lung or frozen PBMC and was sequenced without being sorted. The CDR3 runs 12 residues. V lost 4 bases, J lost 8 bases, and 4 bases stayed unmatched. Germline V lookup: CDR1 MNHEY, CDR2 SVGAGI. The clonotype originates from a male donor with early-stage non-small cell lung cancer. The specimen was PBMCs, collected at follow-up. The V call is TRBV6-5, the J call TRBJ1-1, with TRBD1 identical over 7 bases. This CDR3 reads CASSFLQGEAFF. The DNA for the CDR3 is TGTGCCAGCAGTTTCTTACAGGGGGAAGCTTTCTTT.